Detailed here is one TCR beta chain. This entry belongs to a study of blood T cell repertoires in COVID-19. Per germline, CDR1 LGHNA and CDR2 YSLEER. CDR3 size: 16 residues. V was pared by 3 bases and J by 5 bases, with 10 bases of the junction left unmatched. Repertoires were generated with immunoSEQ multiplex PCR, while TCRdb's copy carries only in-frame clones and drops some. Of about 180,000 clones listed, around 85% are singletons. The sequence was obtained from a human donor with active or convalescent COVID-19. The donor label of this sample is uncertain. The sample was peripheral blood. The chain links TRBV4-3 to TRBJ2-5, with 9 bases fitting TRBD2. CDR3 sequence: CASSQKRGARGETQYF. CDR3 DNA: TGCGCCAGCAGCCAGAAGCGGGGGGCCCGAGGGGAGACCCAGTACTTC.